This TCR beta chain was observed in a study of T cells in Graves' hyperthyroidism and ophthalmopathy. Study-wide findings and caveats: Peripheral blood also featured most of the thyroid clonotypes expanded above 0.001.

Per germline, CDR1 DFQATT and CDR2 SNEGSKA (reference sequence). J gave up 0 bases and V 5 bases, and 13 bases lay outside the gene matches. The CDR3 totals 17 residues. Regions amplified from RNA transcripts were the TCR beta CDR3 regions. HTBI primers were the set used in a first-round RT-PCR of the TCR CDR3. TCRdb processed the multiplex PCR reads anew with MiXCR; each CDR3 protein has one entry. The sample includes about 740,000 distinct CDR3 sequences, 14% seen only once; the top ten take roughly 10%. Of note for this clonotype: Its antigen remains unknown.

This TCR was recovered from a woman aged 18-29 years with Graves' hyperthyroidism. The sequencing sample was made of blood. The J gene is TRBJ2-7, the V gene TRBV20-1; 10 bases match TRBD2. The CDR3 nucleotides are TGCAGTGCTTACCCTGGACTAGCGGACTGGTACTCCTACGAGCAGTACTTC. Protein product: CSAYPGLADWYSYEQYF.